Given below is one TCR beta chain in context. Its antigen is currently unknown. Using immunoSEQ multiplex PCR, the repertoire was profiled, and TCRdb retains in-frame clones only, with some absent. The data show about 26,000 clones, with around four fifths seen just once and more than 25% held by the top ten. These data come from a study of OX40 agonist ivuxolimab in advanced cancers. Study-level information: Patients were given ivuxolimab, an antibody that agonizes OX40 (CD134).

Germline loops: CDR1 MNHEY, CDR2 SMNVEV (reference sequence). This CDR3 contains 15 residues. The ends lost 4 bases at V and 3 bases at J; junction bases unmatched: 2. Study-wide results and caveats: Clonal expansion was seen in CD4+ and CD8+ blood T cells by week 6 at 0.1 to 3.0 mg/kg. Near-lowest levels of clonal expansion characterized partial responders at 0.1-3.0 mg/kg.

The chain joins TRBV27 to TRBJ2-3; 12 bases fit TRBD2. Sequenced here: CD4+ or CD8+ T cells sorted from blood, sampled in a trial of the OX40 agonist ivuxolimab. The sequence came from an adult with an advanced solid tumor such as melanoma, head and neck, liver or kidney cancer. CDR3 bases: TGTGCCAGCAGTTCCCTAGCGGGAGGGACAGATACGCAGTATTTT. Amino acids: CASSSLAGGTDTQYF.